The sequence of this T cell receptor beta chain was determined in a study of blood T cell repertoires in COVID-19. Study-wide context: Samples came from the United States, Italy and Spain, spanning acute and convalescent COVID-19. From T cells, B-cell-depleted T cells, or PBMCs came the material, which was cDNA or gDNA.

As handled by the study authors: Nucleated cell counts were estimated from reference gene primer amplification. Clones were sequenced by immunoSEQ multiplex PCR, and TCRdb holds only the in-frame ones, with some missing. The V and J calls and clone size come from that table; D and trimming were worked out from the DNA. The sample lists 260,000 or so clones, around 83% occurring once. The CDR3 has 20 amino acids. Per the germline V gene, CDR1 is MGHRA and CDR2 is YSYEKL. V shed 0 bases, J shed 5 bases, and the junction held 19 bases outside the gene matches. V is TRBV4-1 and J is TRBJ2-3, with 8 bases matching TRBD2. The TCR was taken from a man older than 75 with acute or convalescent COVID-19. The sequenced sample consisted of peripheral blood. CDR3 DNA: TGCGCCAGCAGCCAAGATTGGGCTAGCGGGTCCCTCACTCGGGGAGATACGCAGTATTTT. It encodes CASSQDWASGSLTRGDTQYF.